This T cell receptor beta chain was profiled in a study of metastatic and nonmetastatic thyroid tumors. Findings of the study overall: Malignant thyroid tumors reportedly had TCR beta diversity that was significantly higher than in benign nodules, in blood and tumor.

Each patient went into thyroid surgery without having received any treatment. In this sample, this clone turned up many times. Its antigen is still unknown. The authors' processing: Construction of a distant-metastasis classifier for papillary thyroid cancer relied on CDR3 differences across clinicopathological groups. TCRdb used MiXCR to call clones anew from the PCR reads. The V and J calls here are based on TCRdb, not the publication. The data contain about 49,000 clones, roughly 4% of them singletons. The sequencing input was blood. This clonotype was obtained from a female donor with papillary thyroid cancer or a benign thyroid nodule (not recorded which). Some clones in this sample may be carry-over from other donors' samples.

The CDR3 loop reads CASSAVRTGGQPQHF. The CDR3 region has the DNA TGTGCCAGCAGTGCAGTTAGGACAGGCGGTCAGCCCCAGCATTTT. The chain has TRBV6-1 and TRBJ1-5, with 7 bases lining up with TRBD1. The V and J ends lost 4 bases and 6 bases, in that order; junction bases with no gene match: 9. The germline CDR1 and CDR2 sequences are MNHNS and SASEGT. The CDR3 has 15 amino acids.